The 5 T cell receptor beta chains below were found in one sample sequenced in a study of CD8 T cells in ankylosing spondylitis. Findings and limits, study-wide: Ankylosing spondylitis blood appeared to be characterized by a TCR beta motif of 7 to 9 highly homologous variants.

TCRdb re-called the 5' RACE reads through MiXCR, storing one row per CDR3 protein. The sample lists roughly 450,000 distinct CDR3 sequences, roughly 27% occurring once. These receptors' targets are unknown. Input material: blood, either unsorted or a sorted T cell fraction (not recorded which). The source of these receptors is a male donor with ankylosing spondylitis.

The chain is built from TRBV7-2 and TRBJ1-2; D call uncertain. Germline CDR1 is SGHTA and CDR2 is FQGNSA. Trimming stripped 7 bases from V and 5 bases from J, with 17 bases between. The CDR3 runs 14 residues. In DNA form, the CDR3 reads TGTGCCAGCAACTTCGACTCGTCGGGATATGGCTACACCTTC. The encoded protein is CASNFDSSGYGYTF.

This clonotype was detected only a few times. The chain links TRBV7-2 to TRBJ2-5; D remains unclear. Per the germline V gene, CDR1 is SGHTA and CDR2 is FQGNSA. The CDR3 runs 13 residues. Trimming took off 0 bases at V and 5 bases at J, with 7 bases between the two ends. CDR3 coding DNA: TGTGCCAGCAGCTTAGCGCCTTTCGAGACCCAGTACTTC. Its translation: CASSLAPFETQYF.

The chain links TRBV30 to TRBJ1-2; no clear D gene. Per the germline V gene, CDR1 is GTSNPN and CDR2 is SVGIG (reference sequence). V was pared by 0 bases and J by 0 bases, with 5 bases between. CDR3 length equals 13 residues. Here the CDR3 DNA reads TGTGCCTGGAGTGTACAAACTAACTATGGCTACACCTTC. Translating gives CAWSVQTNYGYTF.

The chain links TRBV30 to TRBJ1-2; possible D gene TRBD1, 6 bases. Deletions cut 2 bases from V and 6 bases from J, with 13 bases between. This CDR3 has 13 residues. Per the germline V gene, CDR1 is GTSNPN and CDR2 is SVGIG (reference sequence). CDR3 in DNA: TGTGCCTGGAGTAGAGGTACAGGGAATGGCTACACCTTC. Its translation is CAWSRGTGNGYTF.

This clonotype was counted only a few times. This chain connects TRBV4-1 to TRBJ2-5; D gene uncertain. The CDR3 runs to 15 residues. Trimming shortened V by 1 base and J by 2 bases, and 11 bases separated the two germline ends. The germline gives CDR1 MGHRA, CDR2 YSYEKL. The CDR3 sequence is CASSQGTTGQETQYF. DNA of the CDR3: TGCGCCAGCAGCCAAGGGACGACTGGGCAAGAGACCCAGTACTTC.